The rows below give T cell receptor beta chains drawn from one sample of a study of shared clonotypes between healthy human individuals. Assay: immunoSEQ multiplex PCR; the TCRdb copy retains only in-frame clones and omits some. This sample has about 2.1 million clones; 90% to 95% occur once, and the top ten carry around 1.7%. Sample: naive CD8+ T cells from PBMCs. Every receptor here comes from a man between 18 and 29 years old in good health. Some clones in this sample may be carry-over from other donors' samples. The CDR3 runs from the conserved cysteine through the conserved F or W. The D gene is left open where the match is weak. Rows give clone size only sometimes, using once, few, many, or a class for an expanded clone.

V	D	size	J	DNA	CDR3
TRBV28	.	.	TRBJ1-5	TGTGCCAGCAGCGGAGGGGGACCGAGCAATCAGCCCCAGCATTTT	CASSGGGPSNQPQHF
TRBV7-9	.	.	TRBJ1-1	TGTGCCAGCAGCTTAGGGTGGAACACTGAAGCTTTCTTT	CASSLGWNTEAFF
TRBV27	TRBD1	.	TRBJ2-7	TGTGCCAGCAGTAGGGGACAGCCCTACGAGCAGTACTTC	CASSRGQPYEQYF
TRBV4-3	.	.	TRBJ2-1	TGCGCCAGCAGTAGCGGCAATGAGCAGTTCTTC	CASSSGNEQFF
TRBV28	.	.	TRBJ2-3	TGTGCCAGCAGTTTAAGTAGGGGTGGAGATACGCAGTATTTT	CASSLSRGGDTQYF
TRBV27	.	.	TRBJ2-1	TGTGCCAGCAGTTTATCTCCCAATGAGCAGTTCTTC	CASSLSPNEQFF
TRBV28	TRBD1	once	TRBJ1-1	TGTGCCAGCCTCAAGCCAACAGGGGGATCGAACACTGAAGCTTTCTTT	CASLKPTGGSNTEAFF
TRBV4-2	TRBD2	.	TRBJ2-4	TGTGCCAGCAGCCAGGCGACTAGCGGGGCGATTCAGTACTTC	CASSQATSGAIQYF
TRBV27	.	once	TRBJ2-5	TGTGCCAGCAGTTTATTACCCTCGACAGTGATAGAGACCCAGTACTTC	CASSLLPSTVIETQYF
TRBV9	.	.	TRBJ2-2	TGTGCCAGCAGCGTAGAAGGGGCCAGGACCGGGGAGCTGTTTTTT	CASSVEGARTGELFF
TRBV9	.	once	TRBJ1-1	TGTGCCAGCAGCGTCCTCGGGGTCCCCACTGAAGCTTTCTTT	CASSVLGVPTEAFF
TRBV7-9	.	.	TRBJ2-1	TGTGCCAGCAGCTTGACAGAGAGCAATGAGCAGTTCTTC	CASSLTESNEQFF
TRBV7-9	.	few	TRBJ1-2	TGTGCCAGCAGCGAAGAGGGTGTAGGCTACACCTTC	CASSEEGVGYTF
TRBV27	TRBD2	.	TRBJ2-7	TGTGCCAGCAGTTCCCGGACTAGCGGGCGCGAGCAGTACTTC	CASSSRTSGREQYF
TRBV5-1	.	.	TRBJ2-2	TGCGCCAGCAGCTCCGGGACGGGGACCGGGGAGCTGTTTTTT	CASSSGTGTGELFF
TRBV5-1	.	.	TRBJ2-7	TGCGCCAGCGCCCAAGGCCTTGGCTCCTACGAGCAGTACTTC	CASAQGLGSYEQYF
TRBV5-1	.	.	TRBJ1-1	TGCGCTAGCCGCGTCGGGCAGTCTGAAGCTTTCTTT	CASRVGQSEAFF
TRBV7-6	.	once	TRBJ1-5	TGTGCCAGCGAACAGGGTGGTCGGAGCAATCAGCCCCAGCATTTT	CASEQGGRSNQPQHF
TRBV19	TRBD1	.	TRBJ2-3	TGTGCCAGTAGTTTTGAAGACAGGGCGGGCACAGATACGCAGTATTTT	CASSFEDRAGTDTQYF
TRBV6-1	TRBD1	.	TRBJ2-7	TGTGCCAGCAGGGCCGGGACAGGTAACGAGCAGTACTTC	CASRAGTGNEQYF
TRBV6-5	.	.	TRBJ2-1	TGTGCCAGCAGCTCGACGACTGGGTTTAAAGATGAGCAGTTCTTC	CASSSTTGFKDEQFF
TRBV30	.	.	TRBJ2-5	TGTGCCTGGATGGGGCAGGGCCTCCAAGAGACCCAGTACTTC	CAWMGQGLQETQYF
TRBV5-4	.	.	TRBJ1-1	TGTGCCAGCAGCCTTCCGGGGGTTGGGACTGAAGCTTTCTTT	CASSLPGVGTEAFF
TRBV29-1	.	.	TRBJ1-2	TGCAGCGTTTTGGACAGCAACTATGGCTACACCTTC	CSVLDSNYGYTF
TRBV27	.	.	TRBJ2-1	TGTGCCAGCAGTTTTGCCCCATCGAATGAGCAGTTCTTC	CASSFAPSNEQFF
TRBV19	.	.	TRBJ2-3	TGTGCCAGTAGTATTTGGATAGCGTCAAGCACAGATACGCAGTATTTT	CASSIWIASSTDTQYF
TRBV7-9	TRBD1	.	TRBJ2-3	TGTGCCAGCAGCTTAGCGGCAGGGGGTTTAACAGATACGCAGTATTTT	CASSLAAGGLTDTQYF